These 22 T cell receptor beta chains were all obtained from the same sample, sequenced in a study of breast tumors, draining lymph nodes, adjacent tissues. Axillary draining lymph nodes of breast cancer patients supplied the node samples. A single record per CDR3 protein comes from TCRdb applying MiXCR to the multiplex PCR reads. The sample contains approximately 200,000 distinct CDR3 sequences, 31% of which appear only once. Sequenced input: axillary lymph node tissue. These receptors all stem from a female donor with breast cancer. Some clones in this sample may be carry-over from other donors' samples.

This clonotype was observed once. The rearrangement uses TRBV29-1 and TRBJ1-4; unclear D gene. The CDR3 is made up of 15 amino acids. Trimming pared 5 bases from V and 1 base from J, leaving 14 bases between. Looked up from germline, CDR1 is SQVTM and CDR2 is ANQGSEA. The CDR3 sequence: CSVFHGFGTNEKLFF. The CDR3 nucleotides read TGCAGCGTTTTCCACGGTTTTGGAACTAATGAAAAACTGTTTTTT. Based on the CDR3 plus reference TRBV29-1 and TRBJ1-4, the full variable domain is SAVISQKPSRDICQRGTSLTIQCQVDSQVTMMFWYRQQPGQSLTLIATANQGSEATYESGFVIDKFPISRPNLTFSTLTVSNMSPEDSSIYLCSVFHGFGTNEKLFFGSGTQLSVL.

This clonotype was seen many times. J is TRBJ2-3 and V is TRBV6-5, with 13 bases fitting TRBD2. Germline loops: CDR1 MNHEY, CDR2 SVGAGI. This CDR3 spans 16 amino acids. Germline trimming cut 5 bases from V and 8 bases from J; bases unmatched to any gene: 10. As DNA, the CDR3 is TGTGCCAGCAGTCCGACTAGCGGGGGGCACCGAGGTACGCAGTATTTT. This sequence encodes CASSPTSGGHRGTQYF.

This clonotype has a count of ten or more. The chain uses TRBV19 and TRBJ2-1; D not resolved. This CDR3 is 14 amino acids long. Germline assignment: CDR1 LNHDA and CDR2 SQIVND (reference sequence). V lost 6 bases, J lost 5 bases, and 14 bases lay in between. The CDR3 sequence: CASSWTSEDNEQFF. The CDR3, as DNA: TGTGCCAGTAGCTGGACCTCCGAGGACAATGAGCAGTTCTTC.

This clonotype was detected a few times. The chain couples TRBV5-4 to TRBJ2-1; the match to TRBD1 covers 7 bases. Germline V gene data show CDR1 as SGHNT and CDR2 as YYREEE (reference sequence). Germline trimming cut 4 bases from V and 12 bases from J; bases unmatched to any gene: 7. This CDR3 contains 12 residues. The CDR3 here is CASSTDRAGQFF. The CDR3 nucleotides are TGTGCCAGCAGCACAGACAGGGCTGGGCAGTTCTTC.

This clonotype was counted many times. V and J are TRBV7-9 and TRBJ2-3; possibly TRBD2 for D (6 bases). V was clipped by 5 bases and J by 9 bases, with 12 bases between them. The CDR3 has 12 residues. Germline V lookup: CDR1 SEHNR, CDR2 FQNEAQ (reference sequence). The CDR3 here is CASSPKEGTQYF. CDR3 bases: TGTGCCAGCAGCCCGAAGGAGGGCACGCAGTATTTT.

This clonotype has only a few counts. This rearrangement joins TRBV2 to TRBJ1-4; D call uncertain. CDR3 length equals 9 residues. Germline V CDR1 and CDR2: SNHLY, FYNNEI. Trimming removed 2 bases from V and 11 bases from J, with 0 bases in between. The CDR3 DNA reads TGTGCCAGCAGTGAAAAACTGTTTTTT. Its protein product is CASSEKLFF.

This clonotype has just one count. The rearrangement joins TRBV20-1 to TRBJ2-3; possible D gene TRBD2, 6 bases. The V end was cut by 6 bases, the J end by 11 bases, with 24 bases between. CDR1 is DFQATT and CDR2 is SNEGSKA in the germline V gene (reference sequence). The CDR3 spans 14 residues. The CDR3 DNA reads TGCAGTGCGGGACCCTTAGCGGCCTACAATGAGCAGTATTTT. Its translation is CSAGPLAAYNEQYF.

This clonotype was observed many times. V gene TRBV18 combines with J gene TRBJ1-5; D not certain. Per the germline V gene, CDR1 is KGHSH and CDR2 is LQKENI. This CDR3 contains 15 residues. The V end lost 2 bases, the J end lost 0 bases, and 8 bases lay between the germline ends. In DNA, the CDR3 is TGTGCCAGCTCACCAAGGGCAGATAGCAATCAGCCCCAGCATTTT. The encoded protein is CASSPRADSNQPQHF. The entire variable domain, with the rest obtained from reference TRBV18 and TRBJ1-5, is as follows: NAGVMQNPRHLVRRRGQEARLRCSPMKGHSHVYWYRQLPEEGLKFMVYLQKENIIDESGMPKERFSAEFPKEGPSILRIQQVVRGDSAAYFCASSPRADSNQPQHFGDGTRLSIL.

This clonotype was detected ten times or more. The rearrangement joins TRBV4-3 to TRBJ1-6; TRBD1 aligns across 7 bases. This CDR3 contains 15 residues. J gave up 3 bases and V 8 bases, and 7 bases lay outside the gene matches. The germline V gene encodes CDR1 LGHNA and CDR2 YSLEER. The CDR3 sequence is CASQGDTNYNSPLHF. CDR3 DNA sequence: TGCGCCAGCCAGGGGGACACAAACTATAATTCACCCCTCCACTTT.

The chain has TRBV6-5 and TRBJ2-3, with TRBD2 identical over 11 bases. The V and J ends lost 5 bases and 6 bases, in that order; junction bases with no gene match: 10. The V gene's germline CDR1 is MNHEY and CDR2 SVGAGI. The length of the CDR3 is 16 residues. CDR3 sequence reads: CASSPRSSGGRDTQYF. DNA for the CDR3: TGTGCCAGCAGTCCACGGTCTAGCGGGGGGCGGGATACGCAGTATTTT.

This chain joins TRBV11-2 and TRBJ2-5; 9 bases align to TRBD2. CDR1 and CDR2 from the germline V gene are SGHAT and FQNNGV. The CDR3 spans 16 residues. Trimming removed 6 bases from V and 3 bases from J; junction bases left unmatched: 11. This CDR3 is CASSGRTSARKETQYF. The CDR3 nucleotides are TGTGCCAGCAGTGGCAGGACTAGCGCGAGGAAAGAGACCCAGTACTTC.

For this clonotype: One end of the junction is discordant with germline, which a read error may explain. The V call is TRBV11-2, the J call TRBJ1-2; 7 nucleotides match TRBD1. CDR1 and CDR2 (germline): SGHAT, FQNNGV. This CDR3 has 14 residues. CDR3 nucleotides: TGTGCCAGCAGCGTAGACAGGGTTGACTATGGCTACACCTTC. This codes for CASSVDRVDYGYTF.

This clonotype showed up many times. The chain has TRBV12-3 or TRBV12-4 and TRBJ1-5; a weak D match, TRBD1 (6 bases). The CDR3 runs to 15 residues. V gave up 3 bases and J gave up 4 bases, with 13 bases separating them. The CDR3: CASSFGGAANQPQHF. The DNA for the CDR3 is TGTGCCAGCAGTTTTGGGGGGGCGGCGAATCAGCCCCAGCATTTT.

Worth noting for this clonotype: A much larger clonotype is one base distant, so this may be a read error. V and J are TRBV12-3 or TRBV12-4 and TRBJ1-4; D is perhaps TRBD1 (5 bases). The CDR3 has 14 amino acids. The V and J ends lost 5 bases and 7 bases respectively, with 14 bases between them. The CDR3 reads CASSNATGGEKLFF. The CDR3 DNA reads TGTGCCAGCAGTAACGCCACGGGGGGTGAAAAACTGTTTTTT.

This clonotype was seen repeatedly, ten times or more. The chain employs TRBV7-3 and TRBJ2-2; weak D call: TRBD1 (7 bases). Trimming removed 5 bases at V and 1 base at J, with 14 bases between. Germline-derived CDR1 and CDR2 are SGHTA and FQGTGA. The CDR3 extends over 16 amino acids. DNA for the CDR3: TGTGCCAGCAGCCCGGCGGGGACAGAGAACACCGGGGAGCTGTTTTTT. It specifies CASSPAGTENTGELFF.

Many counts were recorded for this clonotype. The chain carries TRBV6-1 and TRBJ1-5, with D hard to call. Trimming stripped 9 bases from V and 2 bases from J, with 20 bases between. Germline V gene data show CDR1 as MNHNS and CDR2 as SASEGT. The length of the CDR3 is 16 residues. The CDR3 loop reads CASKMFRAARNQPQHF. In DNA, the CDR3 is TGTGCCAGTAAGATGTTCCGGGCCGCCCGCAATCAGCCCCAGCATTTT.

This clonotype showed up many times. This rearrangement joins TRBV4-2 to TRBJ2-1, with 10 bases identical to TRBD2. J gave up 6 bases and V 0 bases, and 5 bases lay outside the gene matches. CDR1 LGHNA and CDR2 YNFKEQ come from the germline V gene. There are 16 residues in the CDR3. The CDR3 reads CASSQDVLAGRNEQFF. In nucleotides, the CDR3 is TGTGCCAGCAGCCAAGATGTACTAGCGGGACGCAATGAGCAGTTCTTC.

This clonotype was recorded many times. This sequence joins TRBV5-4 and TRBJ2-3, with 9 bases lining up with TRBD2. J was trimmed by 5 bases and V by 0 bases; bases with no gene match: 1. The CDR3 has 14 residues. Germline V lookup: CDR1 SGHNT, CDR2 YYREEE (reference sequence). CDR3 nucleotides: TGTGCCAGCAGCTTGGGTAGCGGGGGAGATACGCAGTATTTT. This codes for CASSLGSGGDTQYF.

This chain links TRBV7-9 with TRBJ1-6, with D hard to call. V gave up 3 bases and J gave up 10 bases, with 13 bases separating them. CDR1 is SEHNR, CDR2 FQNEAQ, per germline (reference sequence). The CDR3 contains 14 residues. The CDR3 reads CASSLTSEGSPLHF. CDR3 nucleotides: TGTGCCAGCAGCTTGACCTCGGAAGGCTCACCCCTCCACTTT.

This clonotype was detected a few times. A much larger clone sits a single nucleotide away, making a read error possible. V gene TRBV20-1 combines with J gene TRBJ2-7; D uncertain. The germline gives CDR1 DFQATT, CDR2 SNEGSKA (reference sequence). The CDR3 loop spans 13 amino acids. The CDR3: CSARSAGAYAQYF. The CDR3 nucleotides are TGCAGTGCTAGATCGGCTGGCGCCTACGCGCAGTACTTC.

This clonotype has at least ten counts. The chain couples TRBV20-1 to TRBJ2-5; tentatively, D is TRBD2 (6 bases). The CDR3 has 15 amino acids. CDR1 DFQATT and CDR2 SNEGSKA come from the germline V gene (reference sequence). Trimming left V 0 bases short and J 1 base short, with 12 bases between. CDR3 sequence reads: CSARDAAGTQETQYF. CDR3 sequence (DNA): TGCAGTGCTAGAGATGCCGCGGGGACCCAAGAGACCCAGTACTTC.

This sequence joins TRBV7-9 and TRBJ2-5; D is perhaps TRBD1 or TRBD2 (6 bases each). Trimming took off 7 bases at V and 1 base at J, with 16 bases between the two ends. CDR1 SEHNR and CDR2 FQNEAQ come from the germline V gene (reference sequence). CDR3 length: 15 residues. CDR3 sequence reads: CASNFWGAAQETQYF. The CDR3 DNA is TGTGCCAGCAACTTTTGGGGGGCAGCCCAAGAGACCCAGTACTTC. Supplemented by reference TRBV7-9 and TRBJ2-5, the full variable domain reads DTGVSQNPRHKITKRGQNVTFRCDPISEHNRLYWYRQTLGQGPEFLTYFQNEAQLEKSRLLSDRFSAERPKGSFSTLEIQRTEQGDSAMYLCASNFWGAAQETQYFGPGTRLLVL.